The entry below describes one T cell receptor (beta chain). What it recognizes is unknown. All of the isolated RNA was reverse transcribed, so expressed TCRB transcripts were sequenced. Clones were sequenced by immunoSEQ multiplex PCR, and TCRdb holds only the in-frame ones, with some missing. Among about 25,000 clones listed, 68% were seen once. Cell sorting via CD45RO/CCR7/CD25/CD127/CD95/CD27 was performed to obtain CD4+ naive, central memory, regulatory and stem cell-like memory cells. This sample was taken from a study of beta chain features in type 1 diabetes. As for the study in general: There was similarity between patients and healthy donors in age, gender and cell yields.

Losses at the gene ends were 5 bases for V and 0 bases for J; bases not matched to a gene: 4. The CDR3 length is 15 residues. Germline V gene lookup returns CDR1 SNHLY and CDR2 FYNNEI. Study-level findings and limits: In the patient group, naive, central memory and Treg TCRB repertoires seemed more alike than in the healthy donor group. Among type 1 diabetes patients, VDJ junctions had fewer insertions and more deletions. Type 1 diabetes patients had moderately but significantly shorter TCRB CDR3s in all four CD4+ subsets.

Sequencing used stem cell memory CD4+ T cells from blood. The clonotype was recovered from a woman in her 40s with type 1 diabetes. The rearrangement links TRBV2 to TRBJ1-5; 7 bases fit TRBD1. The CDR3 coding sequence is TGTGCCAGCAGTTCTGACAGGGCTAGCAATCAGCCCCAGCATTTT. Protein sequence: CASSSDRASNQPQHF.